The 27 T cell receptor beta chains in this list originate from one sample, sequenced in a study of OX40 agonist ivuxolimab in advanced cancers. Preparation of the library involved the immunoSEQ multiplex PCR assay. TCRdb limited this immuneACCESS table to in-frame rearrangements with V and J called. A share of clones is missing; checked studies link under half to unresolved V genes, and the rest is unexplained. The sample data list tens of thousands of clones, and 90% of these were observed just once. Of the sample, roughly 4.4% is held by the ten largest clones. Specimen: CD4+ or CD8+ T cells sorted from blood, collected in a trial of the OX40 agonist ivuxolimab. These receptors were collected from an adult with an advanced solid tumor such as melanoma, head and neck, liver or kidney cancer.

The chain couples TRBV11-3 to TRBJ2-3; D is possibly TRBD1 (5 bases). The V end lost 6 bases, the J end lost 0 bases, and 28 bases lay between the germline ends. Per germline, CDR1 SGHNT and CDR2 YENEEA. This CDR3 is built from 20 residues. The CDR3 is CASRSDSYYSLLPSTDTQYF. CDR3 DNA sequence: TGTGCCAGCAGATCCGACAGCTACTACTCACTTCTCCCAAGCACAGATACGCAGTATTTT.

This chain links TRBV29-1 with TRBJ2-5; 7 nucleotides match TRBD2. Losses at the gene ends were 4 bases for V and 4 bases for J; bases not matched to a gene: 6. Germline CDR1 reads SQVTM; CDR2 reads ANQGSEA. CDR3 length: 13 amino acids. Written as DNA, the CDR3 is TGCAGCGTTGTGGGCGGGAGACGAGAGACCCAGTACTTC. Encoded protein: CSVVGGRRETQYF.

The V call is TRBV9, the J call TRBJ1-2, with D perhaps matching TRBD1 (5 bases). There are 15 residues in the CDR3. The ends were cut back, 4 bases at V and 8 bases at J, with 21 bases in the middle. Germline lookup yields CDR1 SGDLS and CDR2 YYNGEE. The CDR3 sequence is CASSPRGGAGGGYTF. The CDR3, as DNA: TGTGCCAGCAGCCCCCGGGGCGGGGCGGGGGGAGGCTACACCTTC. Using reference TRBV9 and TRBJ1-2 for the parts outside the CDR3, the full variable domain is DSGVTQTPKHLITATGQRVTLRCSPRSGDLSVYWYQQSLDQGLQFLIQYYNGEERAKGNILERFSAQQFPDLHSELNLSSLELGDSALYFCASSPRGGAGGGYTFGSGTRLTVV.

The chain is built from TRBV6-6 and TRBJ2-5, with TRBD1 matching over 9 bases. Trimming removed 0 bases from V and 5 bases from J; junction bases left unmatched: 4. Germline loops: CDR1 MNHNY, CDR2 SVGAGI (reference sequence). The CDR3 totals 15 residues. The CDR3 protein is CASSYSTGGVETQYF. The CDR3 nucleotides are TGTGCCAGCAGTTACTCTACAGGGGGCGTCGAGACCCAGTACTTC.

The chain carries TRBV30 and TRBJ1-4; the D gene is possibly TRBD1 (5 bases). V was pared by 7 bases and J by 0 bases, with 24 bases between. Germline CDR1 reads GTSNPN; CDR2 reads SVGIG (reference sequence). The CDR3 is 18 residues long. As DNA, the CDR3 is TGTGCCTACTCAGGCATTACCCAGGGTACTTCAACTAATGAAAAACTGTTTTTT. This codes for CAYSGITQGTSTNEKLFF.

The chain joins TRBV27 to TRBJ1-2; D gene ambiguous. The CDR3 extends over 13 amino acids. Trimming took off 6 bases at V and 2 bases at J, with 10 bases between the two ends. Per the germline V gene, CDR1 is MNHEY and CDR2 is SMNVEV (reference sequence). The DNA of the CDR3 is TGTGCCAGCAGCCCGAACAGAAACTATGGCTACACCTTC. Residues: CASSPNRNYGYTF.

The J gene is TRBJ2-2, the V gene TRBV6-4; 9 bases are a match to TRBD1. CDR1 MRHNA and CDR2 SNTAGT come from the germline V gene. The CDR3 is 15 residues long. Trimming at V came to 6 bases and at J to 7 bases, leaving 9 bases not matched to a gene. The CDR3 sequence is CASSRNRGPVGELFF. In DNA form, the CDR3 reads TGTGCCAGCAGCCGGAACAGGGGGCCGGTCGGGGAGCTGTTTTTT.

This chain joins TRBV25-1 and TRBJ1-2; 7 positions agree with TRBD1. The CDR3 runs to 17 residues. Per the germline V gene, CDR1 is MGHDK and CDR2 is SYGVNS. J gave up 4 bases and V 2 bases, and 13 bases lay outside the gene matches. DNA for the CDR3: TGTGCCAGCAGTGAAAACCTTCGACAGGGAGGTCCCTATGGCTACACCTTC. The encoded protein is CASSENLRQGGPYGYTF.

V gene TRBV2 combines with J gene TRBJ1-5; a possible D gene is TRBD1 (5 bases). The CDR3 length is 15 residues. V lost 5 bases and J 0 bases, leaving 11 bases between the germline ends. Looked up from germline, CDR1 is SNHLY and CDR2 is FYNNEI. The CDR3 region has the DNA TGTGCCAGCAGTAGCAGGGAGGGTAGCAATCAGCCCCAGCATTTT. As protein: CASSSREGSNQPQHF.

The CDR3 DNA reads TGTGCCAGCAGCCCCGGGACTAGCGGGGGGAATGAGCAGTTCTTC. Amino acid sequence: CASSPGTSGGNEQFF. The chain couples TRBV11-3 to TRBJ2-1; TRBD2 aligns across 15 bases. Germline lookup yields CDR1 SGHNT and CDR2 YENEEA. The CDR3 covers 15 residues. V shed 5 bases, J shed 7 bases, and the junction held 3 bases outside the gene matches.

The chain has TRBV19 and TRBJ1-5, with a weak D call TRBD1 (5 bases). The germline CDR1 and CDR2 sequences are LNHDA and SQIVND (reference sequence). V lost 5 bases, J lost 1 base, and 18 bases lay in between. CDR3 size: 17 residues. CDR3 region: CASSPNLGVGSNQPQHF. The CDR3 DNA is TGTGCCAGTAGTCCAAACCTAGGGGTTGGGAGCAATCAGCCCCAGCATTTT.

This clone appeared a single time. In DNA form, the CDR3 reads TGCGCCAGCAGCTTGGCCGACAGCACAGATACGCAGTATTTT. This encodes CASSLADSTDTQYF. V is TRBV5-1 and J is TRBJ2-3; no clear D gene. This CDR3 spans 14 amino acids. Germline V gene lookup returns CDR1 SGHRS and CDR2 YFSETQ. Trimming removed 0 bases from V and 0 bases from J, with 5 bases in between.

J is TRBJ1-5 and V is TRBV19; TRBD1 agrees at 9 bases. The CDR3 is 15 residues long. V gave up 1 base and J gave up 6 bases; unmatched junction bases: 4. The V gene's germline CDR1 is LNHDA and CDR2 SQIVND (reference sequence). The CDR3 region has the DNA TGTGCCAGTAGTATAGGCGGACAGGGGAGTCAGCCCCAGCATTTT. This sequence encodes CASSIGGQGSQPQHF.

The CDR3 DNA reads as TGTGCCAGCACTTTCGGCAGGGGGGCAGACTATGGCTACACCTTC. It translates to CASTFGRGADYGYTF. The chain recombines TRBV6-6 with TRBJ1-2, with TRBD1 identical over 7 bases. The CDR3 runs 15 residues. Germline V gives CDR1 MNHNY, CDR2 SVGAGI (reference sequence). V was clipped by 7 bases and J by 3 bases; unmatched bases: 11.

This clone is labeled as medium-sized. The CDR3 is CASSFTGTDLSGANVLTF. The DNA of the CDR3 is TGCGCCAGCAGCTTCACCGGGACAGACCTCTCTGGGGCCAACGTCCTGACTTTC. This chain links TRBV5-1 with TRBJ2-6; 7 bases agree with TRBD1. The germline CDR1 and CDR2 sequences are SGHRS and YFSETQ. This CDR3 is 18 amino acids long. Trimming cost V 2 bases and J 0 bases; bases outside gene matches: 8.

The chain has TRBV28 and TRBJ1-2; D may be TRBD1 (6 bases). The CDR3 sequence is 15 residues long. Germline V gene data show CDR1 as MDHEN and CDR2 as SYDVKM. V shed 5 bases and J shed 1 base, with 14 bases lying between them. This CDR3 reads CASSIADRDNYGYTF. CDR3 in DNA: TGTGCCAGCAGTATAGCGGACAGAGATAACTATGGCTACACCTTC.

The gene calls are TRBV10-3 and TRBJ1-3; 9 bases match TRBD1. The J segment lost 8 bases and the V segment lost 7 bases, leaving 6 bases of the junction unmatched. Germline CDR1 and CDR2: ENHRY and SYGVKD. The CDR3 sequence is 13 residues long. DNA for the CDR3: TGTGCCATCACCGCGGGACAGGGTTACACCATATATTTT. Translated, it gives CAITAGQGYTIYF.

This rearrangement joins TRBV10-3 to TRBJ2-1; D may be TRBD1 or TRBD2 (6 bases each). The ends were cut back, 7 bases at V and 10 bases at J, with 14 bases in the middle. The germline gives CDR1 ENHRY, CDR2 SYGVKD. CDR3 length: 12 amino acids. CDR3 in amino acids: CAITPEGGEQFF. CDR3 nucleotide sequence: TGTGCCATCACCCCAGAGGGGGGCGAGCAGTTCTTC.

J is TRBJ1-2 and V is TRBV5-1; a weak D match, TRBD1 (6 bases). Germline V CDR1 and CDR2: SGHRS, YFSETQ. The CDR3 is 16 residues long. With 1 base removed from V and 0 bases from J, the gap between germline ends came to 13 bases. In DNA form, the CDR3 reads TGCGCCAGCAGCTTGACAGGGCGAGGGCCTAACTATGGCTACACCTTC. Its translation: CASSLTGRGPNYGYTF.

CDR3 sequence reads: CASSEYGGGAGEQYF. The CDR3 bases are TGTGCCAGCAGTGAATATGGCGGGGGGGCCGGCGAGCAGTACTTC. The chain links TRBV6-1 to TRBJ2-7; TRBD2 matches at 9 bases. Germline loops: CDR1 MNHNS, CDR2 SASEGT. This CDR3 comprises 15 residues. With 2 bases clipped from V and 6 bases from J, the junction kept 8 bases outside the gene matches.

V and J are TRBV21-1 and TRBJ1-5; the table's D gene call, TRBD1, was not cross checked with the DNA. TRBV21-1 is a documented pseudogene. The CDR3 runs 16 residues. The CDR3, as DNA: TGTGCCAGCAGCAACAGAGTCCAGGGGGACAATCAGCCCCAGCATTTT. It is translated as CASSNRVQGDNQPQHF.

This sequence joins TRBV5-5 and TRBJ2-7; a possible D gene is TRBD2 (6 bases). V gave up 2 bases and J gave up 7 bases, with 13 bases separating them. Germline V gene sequence: CDR1 SGHKS, CDR2 YYEKEE (reference sequence). The CDR3 consists of 13 residues. CDR3 loop: CASSLRGTEEQYF. The CDR3 bases are TGTGCCAGCAGCTTACGGGGGACGGAGGAGCAGTACTTC.

The genes are TRBV27 and TRBJ2-1; TRBD2 matches at 7 bases. The CDR3 is 16 residues long. CDR1 and CDR2 from the germline V gene are MNHEY and SMNVEV (reference sequence). Germline trimming cut 6 bases from V and 2 bases from J; bases unmatched to any gene: 10. In DNA form, the CDR3 reads TGTGCCAGCAGAGATCCTAGCGGCATAGCCTACAATGAGCAGTTCTTC. The encoded protein is CASRDPSGIAYNEQFF.

V is TRBV28 and J is TRBJ1-3; TRBD1 might be the D (5 bases). The CDR3 totals 14 residues. V was trimmed by 2 bases and J by 2 bases, leaving 7 bases between them. Germline V gene sequence: CDR1 MDHEN, CDR2 SYDVKM. The CDR3, as DNA: TGTGCCAGCAGTTTACCGGGGGCTGGAAACACCATATATTTT. Protein sequence: CASSLPGAGNTIYF.

This chain connects TRBV6-1 to TRBJ1-1, with TRBD1 as a possible D gene (5 bases). The CDR3 spans 11 residues. V was cut by 5 bases and J by 8 bases, with 9 bases left in between. Germline V CDR1 and CDR2: MNHNS, SASEGT. The CDR3 DNA follows: TGTGCCAGCAGTAGGGACGGGGAAGCTTTCTTT. It translates to CASSRDGEAFF.

V is TRBV11-2 and J is TRBJ1-6, with no clear D. This CDR3 is 17 amino acids long. The V and J ends lost 1 base and 7 bases respectively, with 17 bases between them. Germline V gene sequence: CDR1 SGHAT, CDR2 FQNNGV. CDR3 in DNA: TGTGCCAGCAGCTTAGTTGGCGGGTCGAGGGCCAATTCACCCCTCCACTTT. Encoded protein: CASSLVGGSRANSPLHF. Based on the CDR3 plus reference TRBV11-2 and TRBJ1-6, the full variable domain is EAGVAQSPRYKIIEKRQSVAFWCNPISGHATLYWYQQILGQGPKLLIQFQNNGVVDDSQLPKDRFSAERLKGVDSTLKIQPAKLEDSAVYLCASSLVGGSRANSPLHFGNGTRLTVT.

This chain uses TRBV7-3 with TRBJ2-3; 7 bases are shared with TRBD2. The CDR3 contains 16 residues. CDR1 is SGHTA and CDR2 is FQGTGA in the germline V gene. With V trimmed by 3 bases and J by 0 bases, 6 bases remained unmatched. CDR3 amino acids: CASSFTGGASTDTQYF. Written as DNA, the CDR3 is TGTGCCAGCAGCTTTACGGGGGGAGCTAGCACAGATACGCAGTATTTT.